The present entry profiles one TCR beta chain with its context. During active infection, Seattle patients enrolled and were then monitored through disease. Study processing details: Using reference gene primer amplification, nucleated cell counts were estimated. Data came from immunoSEQ multiplex PCR; TCRdb stores just in-frame clones and leaves some out. D and trimming come from the DNA, and the V and J calls and clone size come from that table. There are 350,000 to 400,000 clones in the sample; roughly 90% occur only once, and approximately 3% lies in the top ten. These data originate in a study of blood T cell repertoires in COVID-19. This clonotype was sampled from a woman aged 25 to 39 with COVID-19, enrolled during active disease. What was sequenced was peripheral blood.

Here the CDR3 reads CASSRDWRGFTETQYF. The DNA for the CDR3 is TGCGCCAGCAGCCGGGACTGGCGGGGGTTCACTGAGACCCAGTACTTC. V gene TRBV4-3 combines with J gene TRBJ2-5; the match to TRBD2 covers 7 bases. CDR1 and CDR2 (germline): LGHNA, YSLEER. The CDR3 extends over 16 amino acids. V lost 4 bases to trimming and J lost 5 bases; unmatched junction nucleotides: 13.